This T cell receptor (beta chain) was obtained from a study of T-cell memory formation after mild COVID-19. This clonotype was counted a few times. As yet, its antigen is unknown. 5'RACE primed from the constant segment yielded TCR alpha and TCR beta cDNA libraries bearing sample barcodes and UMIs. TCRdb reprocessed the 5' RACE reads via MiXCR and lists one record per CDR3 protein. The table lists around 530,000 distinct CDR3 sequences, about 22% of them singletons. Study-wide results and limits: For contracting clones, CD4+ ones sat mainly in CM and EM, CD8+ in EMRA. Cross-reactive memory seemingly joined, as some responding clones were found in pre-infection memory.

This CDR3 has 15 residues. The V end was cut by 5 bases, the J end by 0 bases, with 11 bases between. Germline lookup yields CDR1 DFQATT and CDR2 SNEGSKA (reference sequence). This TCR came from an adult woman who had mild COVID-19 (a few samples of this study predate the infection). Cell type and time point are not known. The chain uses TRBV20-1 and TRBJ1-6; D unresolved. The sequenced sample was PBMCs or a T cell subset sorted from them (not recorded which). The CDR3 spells CSAFRESSYNSPLHF. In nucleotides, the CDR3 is TGCAGTGCTTTCCGAGAGAGCTCCTATAATTCACCCCTCCACTTT.